The TCR beta chain under discussion was sequenced for a study of cytomegalovirus exposure and HLA in healthy donors (dated 2017 in TCRdb). Some background on the complete study: In an earlier analysis of 587 of the donors, 250 to 350 Gb of sequence data and approximately 100 million unique TCR beta sequences from about 179 million T cells were reported. About 300 gigabases of sequencing data and tens of millions of unique TCR sequences were included in an early release covering 500 to 750 HLA-typed donors. Of the approximately 370 genotyped donors, 81% were placed in the genetic ancestry cluster associated with self-reported Caucasian donors. The study aimed to test whether cataloging public T cell receptors could reveal signatures of past pathogen exposure. The T cell repertoires of some 670 subjects were profiled by immunosequencing and related to cytomegalovirus serostatus. Besides the first cohort of around 700 subjects, a separate validation cohort made up of over 100 different subjects was used. To predict cytomegalovirus infection status, the study combined high-throughput TCR immunosequencing, statistical association of individual TCRs with disease status, and machine learning. A later analysis re-analyzed previously published TCR beta repertoires from 666 donors and added high-resolution HLA genotyping to study TCR occurrence patterns. In the later analysis, no new phenotypic data were used to find candidate immune exposures; instead, reliance was placed on TCR beta sequences and their occurrence across donors. An earlier analysis of 500 to 750 of the donors applied high-throughput TCR beta sequencing to assess whether each TCR beta V gene segment acted as functional or pseudogenic. Alongside the repertoire data, information on donor age, sex, ethnicity and CMV serostatus was compiled. A later genetic analysis took genome-wide SNP genotypes for about 65% of the roughly 670 donors and used that subset as a discovery cohort. All discovery cohort repertoires had been generated on a single sequencing platform. Class I and class II HLA loci were covered by the typing at four-digit resolution. The number of typed donors differed by locus: about 629-640 for A, B, C, DRB1 and DQB1; some 500 for DQA1; approximately 610 for DPA1; and some 430 for DPB1. Four or five DR-DQ haplotypes were handled as single units for association and clustering because linkage in the cohort was strong. Across some 400 genotyped donors of the cohort, an average of about 240,000 unique TCR beta nucleotide sequences per donor were sequenced, and 15% to 20% of those sequences were non-productive. What the research found in general, with its limitations: Presence/absence analyses assumed roughly uniform sequencing depth across donors, an assumption that may not hold. For the cohort, immune exposure information was limited to CMV serostatus. A later genetic analysis reported fewer N-insertions in productive TCRs among donors in an Asian-associated ancestry cluster than the roughly 670-donor mean. A later analysis found that most CMV-associated TCR beta chains appeared HLA-restricted, with HLA associations seemingly driven largely by CMV exposure. A later analysis found that TCR association rates varied across HLA loci, with DRB1 alleles showing the most associated TCRs and HLA-C alleles the fewest. The authors suggested that the approach could potentially be generalized to other disease states and immunological phenotypes. The classifier was reported to diagnose cytomegalovirus status with high specificity and sensitivity in both the original and validation cohorts. Several of the top co-occurrence clusters appeared to be linked to parvovirus B19, influenza, CMV and Epstein-Barr virus, according to a later analysis. A later genetic analysis associated a missense DCLRE1C variant with V-gene and J-gene trimming of TCR beta chains, and an independent cohort replicated the association. Linkage disequilibrium might explain the correlated functional status among segregating V segments, but an unknown experimental factor could not be excluded. Most TCR sequences were seen in very few donors, while some public TCRs were found in many individuals. Specific HLA alleles were associated with 15,000 to 20,000 TCR beta sequences at a false discovery rate of 0.05 in a later analysis. Because the 87-base-pair reads could not distinguish some IMGT-functional V segments, including TRBV6-2 and TRBV6-3, those segments were excluded. Compared with equally common non-associated chains, HLA-associated TCR beta chains in a later analysis were more clonally expanded and had lower generation probabilities. The study gave a list of 150 to 200 TCR beta chains associated with cytomegalovirus. Because HLA typing was missing for some donors at each locus, association tests included only the typed subset. Because counts were too low, about 18 rarely observed V segments, including chromosome 9 orphons, were excluded from the earlier analysis of 587 of the donors. A further reported finding was that TCR beta sequences accurately predicted the HLA-A and HLA-B alleles for most subjects in the first cohort. In vitro tests confirmed that a few of the cytomegalovirus-associated TCR beta chains recognize cytomegalovirus antigens. This cohort had only TCR beta chains sequenced, and the lack of alpha or paired-chain data limited which features could be detected. In an earlier analysis of 587 of the donors, most TCR beta V segments appeared in productive rearrangements about 87% or about 30% of the time, broadly matching IMGT annotations. When HLA alleles, especially DR and DQ, strongly co-occurred, attributing TCR associations to individual alleles was difficult. A group of highly shared sequence variants was considered likely to be a technical artifact of the sequencing pipeline.

The cohort consisted of hundreds of healthy bone marrow donors. All cohort members were sampled while nominally healthy, although unrecorded immune exposures were likely present. The donor tested CMV seronegative, placing the donor among the 350 or so seronegative members of the cohort. Each donor provided a peripheral blood sample, and peripheral blood mononuclear cells were used for TCR beta sequencing. The Qiagen DNeasy Blood Extraction Kit was used to extract genomic DNA from the blood cell samples. The protocol used for the library was the immunoSEQ multiplex PCR assay. For the multiplex PCR, a mixture combining 60 forward primers for TCR Vbeta segments and 13 reverse primers for TCR Jbeta segments was used. Amplification of the CDR3 region of rearranged TCR beta genes was performed with a multiplex PCR assay on genomic DNA. On the Illumina HiSeq System, the amplified TCR beta libraries were sequenced as 87-base-pair reads. The source study handled its data this way. A later analysis tallied 70 million to 100 million unique TCR beta chains across the 666 repertoires, and approximately 12 million of those chains were shared by two or more donors. A nearest-neighbor algorithm error-corrected the raw reads and collapsed the reads into unique sequences, merging closely related sequences to remove PCR and sequencing errors. CDR3 sequences were aligned to IMGT reference sequences to assign V, D and J gene segments. For a sequence to be retained, at least a six-nucleotide match to both a V gene segment and a J gene segment was required. Rearrangements were classified as productive when the CDR3 lacked stop codons and remained in frame with V and J, and all other rearrangements were classified as non-productive. Following IMGT convention, CDR3 was defined as the stretch from the second conserved V-encoded cysteine up to the conserved J-encoded phenylalanine. The earlier analysis of 500 to 600 of the donors excluded sequences that lacked an unambiguous match to a single V gene segment. An earlier analysis of about 600 of the donors called V segments functional above 56.7% productive rearrangements and segregating when the between-donor standard deviation exceeded 5%. A statistical classification framework was built to diagnose cytomegalovirus status from the catalog of TCR beta chain sequences. In a later analysis, V and J genes were assigned by comparing TCR nucleotide sequences against IMGT/GENE-DB human TR gene sequences. Using the TCRdist pipeline, a later analysis assigned CDR3 sequences along with most-parsimonious VDJ recombination scenarios. In a later analysis, each TCR beta chain was defined by its CDR3 amino acid sequence together with its V-gene family, and reads without a unique V-gene family were excluded. To address suspected cross-contamination and a sequencing artifact, a later analysis removed several hundred highly shared, low-generation-probability nucleotide sequences. A later analysis calculated a clonal expansion index for each public chain from normalized within-repertoire ranks of inferred template counts. A later analysis computed generation probabilities with a VDJ recombination model fitted to out-of-frame rearrangements, and checked the results against IGoR. Hypergeometric tests were used in a later analysis to score TCR-TCR, TCR-HLA and TCR-CMV co-occurrence, with a repertoire-size bias correction applied to the TCR pairs. A later analysis estimated false discovery rates by permuting HLA or CMV assignments 20 times. A later analysis grouped co-occurring TCRs with DBSCAN, adding TCRdist sequence similarity when clustering within HLA-allele-positive subsets. Repertoires with fewer than 30,000 or more than 120,000 public chains were left out of co-occurrence clustering, as were a few repertoires with anomalous nucleotide sharing. The table comes from immuneACCESS by way of TCRdb, which keeps in-frame sequences with V and J called. Part of the clones is missing from these tables; in studies checked, under half for an unresolved V gene and the rest for unknown reasons. The D gene and trimming were derived from the DNA, and the V and J assignments and clone size from that table. The sample includes 200,000 or so clones, with 80% to 90% observed a single time. In total, the top ten clones hold around 3% of the sample.

Including cysteine and phenylalanine, the CDR3 has 16 amino acids. Only the CDR3 DNA is retained, 48 bases long and in frame from the first base. Reading the germline V gene gives CDR1 SGDLS and CDR2 YYNGEE. Between the V and J ends, shortened by 0 bases and 5 bases respectively, the junction contains 16 bases. A word on this clone: The antigen it recognizes is unknown. Qualities for individual bases were not recorded, and no much larger clone is one base off.

Recombination joined TRBV9 with TRBJ2-3; TRBD2 is perhaps the D gene, given 7 matching bases. This TCR came from a man aged 30-40 years in good health and CMV-seronegative. The sample taken for sequencing was PBMCs. The CDR3 corresponds to CASSVGGGGPRDTQYF. Here is the DNA: TGTGCCAGCAGCGTAGGTGGGGGGGGGCCGAGAGATACGCAGTATTTT.